The 12 T cell receptor beta chains below were found in one sample sequenced in a study of blood T cell repertoires in COVID-19 (dated by TCRdb to about 2020). Libraries came from the immunoSEQ multiplex PCR assay. As stored in TCRdb, this immuneACCESS dataset retains in-frame rearrangements with V and J assigned. A fraction of the clones does not appear; measured against another copy, unresolved V genes explain less than half of the discrepancy, and the remainder lacks a known reason. The sample table holds about 180,000 clones, of which around 87% were seen once. Around 13% of the sample lies in the top ten. The sample comprised peripheral blood. Receptors originate from a woman aged 65 to 85 with COVID-19, enrolled during active disease.

The rearrangement joins TRBV11-2 to TRBJ2-1, with D perhaps matching TRBD2 (5 bases). Germline loops: CDR1 SGHAT, CDR2 FQNNGV. Trimming removed 4 bases from V and 9 bases from J, with 13 bases in between. This CDR3 region has 13 residues. The CDR3 sequence: CASSYRRFTEQFF. CDR3 DNA sequence: TGTGCCAGCAGCTACCGGAGGTTTACTGAGCAGTTCTTC.

The chain recombines TRBV19 with TRBJ2-7; TRBD1 matches at 8 bases. The CDR3 spans 14 residues. Germline assignment: CDR1 LNHDA and CDR2 SQIVND (reference sequence). J was trimmed by 3 bases and V by 7 bases; bases with no gene match: 8. This chain's CDR3 is CASKDRGPNYEQYF. CDR3 nucleotides: TGTGCCAGTAAAGACAGGGGACCTAACTACGAGCAGTACTTC. Full variable domain (rest looked up from reference TRBV19 and TRBJ2-7): DGGITQSPKYLFRKEGQNVTLSCEQNLNHDAMYWYRQDPGQGLRLIYYSQIVNDFQKGDIAEGYSVSREKKESFPLTVTSAQKNPTAFYLCASKDRGPNYEQYFGPGTRLTVT.

V and J are TRBV10-3 and TRBJ1-1; no clear D gene. The V and J ends lost 6 bases and 2 bases respectively, with 10 bases between them. Germline CDR1 is ENHRY and CDR2 is SYGVKD. CDR3 length: 13 amino acids. In DNA form, the CDR3 reads TGTGCCATCAGAGAGACGGTAAACACTGAAGCTTTCTTT. Its translation: CAIRETVNTEAFF.

The chain is built from TRBV30 and TRBJ1-4; tentative D call: TRBD1 (5 bases). Germline CDR1 is GTSNPN and CDR2 is SVGIG (reference sequence). The CDR3 is 13 amino acids. The V gene lost 0 bases and the J gene lost 7 bases, with 9 bases spanning the gap. CDR3 sequence reads: CAWSVFGGEKLFF. For the CDR3, the DNA is TGTGCCTGGAGTGTATTCGGGGGTGAAAAACTGTTTTTT.

The chain links TRBV2 to TRBJ1-1; unclear D gene. The CDR3 runs 14 residues. Germline V lookup: CDR1 SNHLY, CDR2 FYNNEI. The ends were cut back, 6 bases at V and 1 base at J, with 12 bases in the middle. This CDR3 is CASSPREGNTEAFF. In DNA form, the CDR3 reads TGTGCCAGCAGCCCCCGCGAGGGGAACACTGAAGCTTTCTTT.

This clone was counted once. The J gene is TRBJ2-5, the V gene TRBV19; D not resolved. The CDR3 spans 17 residues. Germline V gene sequence: CDR1 LNHDA, CDR2 SQIVND (reference sequence). The ends were cut back, 2 bases at V and 1 base at J, with 17 bases in the middle. The CDR3 nucleotides are TGTGCCAGTAGTATAAGATGGCCCCTGGGCACCCAAGAGACCCAGTACTTC. It encodes CASSIRWPLGTQETQYF.

This clone showed up just a few times. CDR3 coding DNA: TGTGCCAGCAGCTTTTGGACACCTGGGTCGAACACTGAAGCTTTCTTT. This gives the protein CASSFWTPGSNTEAFF. V and J are TRBV5-8 and TRBJ1-1, with D maybe TRBD1 (5 bases). Deletions cut 2 bases from V and 1 base from J, with 15 bases between. The CDR3 has 16 residues. Germline CDR1 and CDR2: SGHTS and YDEGEE.

The CDR3 coding sequence is TGTGCCAGCAGCTTGAATGAGGGGGCCAGCAATCAGCCCCAGCATTTT. Its protein product is CASSLNEGASNQPQHF. The J gene is TRBJ1-5, the V gene TRBV7-9; 7 nucleotides agree with TRBD1. The CDR3 contains 16 residues. Germline V gene sequence: CDR1 SEHNR, CDR2 FQNEAQ (reference sequence). With 3 bases clipped from V and 1 base from J, the junction kept 6 bases outside the gene matches.

This chain links TRBV19 with TRBJ1-1; no clear D gene. There are 14 residues in the CDR3. The V end lost 5 bases, the J end lost 5 bases, and 15 bases lay between the germline ends. Germline values: CDR1 LNHDA, CDR2 SQIVND (reference sequence). The DNA of the CDR3 is TGTGCCAGTAGTTCTAGGCGGGCGGTGACTGAAGCTTTCTTT. Protein product: CASSSRRAVTEAFF.

This clone has more than one count but fewer than ten. V and J are TRBV6-5 and TRBJ1-1; D is possibly TRBD1 (5 bases). V shed 8 bases and J shed 1 base, with 11 bases lying between them. Germline-derived CDR1 and CDR2 are MNHEY and SVGAGI. CDR3 length equals 13 residues. The CDR3 loop is CASRGQRNTEAFF. In DNA form, the CDR3 reads TGTGCCAGCCGCGGACAACGGAACACTGAAGCTTTCTTT.

The V and J genes are TRBV11-3 and TRBJ1-1, with 7 positions matching TRBD1. Germline V gives CDR1 SGHNT, CDR2 YENEEA. The CDR3 totals 12 residues. The V segment lost 5 bases and the J segment 7 bases; nucleotides outside the gene matches: 4. For the CDR3, the DNA is TGTGCCAGCAGCGCACACAGGGGTGAAGCTTTCTTT. Its translation is CASSAHRGEAFF.

V usage is TRBV18 and J usage is TRBJ2-5; D perhaps matches TRBD1 (6 bases). V dropped 0 bases and J dropped 9 bases, with 29 bases sitting between them. Germline-derived CDR1 and CDR2 are KGHSH and LQKENI. There are 19 residues in the CDR3. The CDR3 region is CASSPPIRGVYRDPKAQYF. CDR3 nucleotide sequence: TGTGCCAGCTCACCACCGATAAGAGGAGTATACAGGGACCCGAAGGCCCAGTACTTC. Together with reference TRBV18 and TRBJ2-5, the CDR3 gives the full variable domain: NAGVMQNPRHLVRRRGQEARLRCSPMKGHSHVYWYRQLPEEGLKFMVYLQKENIIDESGMPKERFSAEFPKEGPSILRIQQVVRGDSAAYFCASSPPIRGVYRDPKAQYFGPGTRLLVL.